Listed here is a single TCR beta chain. Its antigen is undetermined. Extracted RNA was reverse transcribed into cDNA, the sequencing template. Clones were read by immunoSEQ multiplex PCR, and TCRdb kept only the in-frame ones, dropping some. The sample carries 150,000 to 200,000 clones, 50% to 70% recorded once. The record originates from a study of CD8+ T cells in alopecia areata. The treatment denotes: oral pan-JAK inhibitor, 5-10 mg twice daily. Germline-derived CDR1 and CDR2 are GTSNPN and SVGIG (reference sequence). V was trimmed by 3 bases and J by 4 bases, leaving 12 bases between them. The CDR3 runs to 13 residues. Study-wide results and caveats: Across lesional scalp, and particularly alopecia totalis/universalis, clonality surpassed that of normal scalp. Scalp sample sequencing also detects resident alphabeta T cells of normal skin.

The TCR was taken from a human donor with alopecia areata. This material consisted of CD4+ T cells sorted from blood, taken around week 49, from a patient treated with tofacitinib. The V gene is TRBV30, the J gene TRBJ1-1; D is perhaps TRBD1 (6 bases). This chain's CDR3 is CAWRGGGFTEAFF. The CDR3 DNA reads as TGTGCCTGGAGAGGAGGGGGTTTCACTGAAGCTTTCTTT.